This entry lists 3 T cell receptor beta chains sequenced from one sample in a study of shared clonotypes between healthy human individuals. Some clones are missing from TCRdb's copy, which holds only in-frame ones; the method was immunoSEQ multiplex PCR. The repertoire consists of about 1 million clones, with about 70% occurring once and the leading ten covering about 1.5%. Sequencing was done on a sample of memory CD4+ T cells sorted from blood. Subset: CD45RA-negative fraction. The receptors derive from a man between 18 and 35 years old in good health.

The chain links TRBV6-5 to TRBJ1-2; D may be TRBD1 (5 bases). V lost 2 bases, J lost 3 bases, and 10 bases lay in between. Germline values: CDR1 MNHEY, CDR2 SVGAGI. The CDR3 covers 14 residues. The CDR3 loop is CASSYGGYDYGYTF. The DNA of the CDR3 is TGTGCCAGCAGTTACGGGGGGTACGACTATGGCTACACCTTC.

The rearrangement uses TRBV19 and TRBJ2-5; D is unclear. V was cut by 5 bases and J by 5 bases, with 12 bases left in between. Germline CDR1 LNHDA, CDR2 SQIVND (reference sequence). This CDR3 region has 13 residues. CDR3 loop: CASSLGPHETQYF. The CDR3 DNA follows: TGTGCCAGTAGTCTAGGGCCCCACGAGACCCAGTACTTC.

The chain employs TRBV27 and TRBJ1-6; no clear D. Germline V gene data show CDR1 as MNHEY and CDR2 as SMNVEV (reference sequence). Trimming cost V 4 bases and J 9 bases, with 16 bases left between them. The CDR3 sequence is 15 residues long. CDR3 DNA sequence: TGTGCCAGCAGTTCGAGGTCAACCTCAGGTTCACCCCTCCACTTT. This gives the protein CASSSRSTSGSPLHF.